Here is one T cell receptor beta chain with its context. No antigen is known for it. The data originate from a study of radiotherapy plus CTLA-4 blockade in lung cancer. Study details: Of the patients, under 20% showed objective responses and around 32% attained disease control. General study points: Tumor-origin TCR clones grew in blood after radiotherapy plus ipilimumab. Alongside interferon-beta, early blood T cell clone dynamics were reportedly the best predictor of response.

Profiling relied on immunoSEQ multiplex PCR, and the TCRdb table lists in-frame clones only, not all of them. The repertoire has about 51,000 clones, about 77% of them found once; the top ten carry roughly 2.4%. Focal radiation and CTLA-4 blockade (ipilimumab) were tested in chemo-refractory metastatic non-small-cell lung cancer patients. CDR1 and CDR2 from the germline V gene are SGHNT and YYREEE (reference sequence). The CDR3 runs to 15 residues. Losses at the gene ends were 2 bases for V and 7 bases for J; bases not matched to a gene: 10. The sample was peripheral blood, taken from a patient treated with radiotherapy plus ipilimumab. The receptor comes from a human donor with non-small cell lung cancer whose response to radiotherapy plus ipilimumab could not be evaluated. The chain uses TRBV5-4 and TRBJ1-2; 8 positions match TRBD1. CDR3 residues: CASSLGQGGYSGYTF. In DNA form, the CDR3 reads TGTGCCAGCAGCTTAGGACAGGGTGGCTACTCTGGCTACACCTTC.